Shown below are 9 T cell receptor beta chains from a single sample sequenced in a study of blood T cell repertoires in COVID-19 (dated by TCRdb to the early 2020s). Libraries were made using the immunoSEQ multiplex PCR assay. Entries here come from immuneACCESS through TCRdb and include only in-frame sequences with V and J called. Some clones fail to appear in such tables; in the studies checked, an unresolved V gene covers under half of the shortfall, and the cause of the remainder is unknown. Recorded for this sample are tens of thousands of clones; approximately 85% of them occurred a single time. The ten largest clonotypes hold approximately 23% of the sample. Sequenced: peripheral blood. The receptors were sampled from a woman older than 75 with acute or convalescent COVID-19.

The chain has TRBV2 and TRBJ1-2, with D possibly being TRBD1 (6 bases). Deletions cut 6 bases from V and 5 bases from J, with 13 bases between. From germline, CDR1 is SNHLY and CDR2 FYNNEI. This CDR3 is 13 amino acids long. The CDR3 loop reads CASSADSAYGYTF. CDR3 sequence (DNA): TGTGCCAGCAGCGCGGACAGTGCTTATGGCTACACCTTC.

This clone was seen a handful of times. This rearrangement joins TRBV4-1 to TRBJ1-3; D uncertain. V dropped 4 bases and J dropped 0 bases, with 16 bases sitting between them. The CDR3 contains 17 residues. Germline CDR1 is MGHRA and CDR2 is YSYEKL. The CDR3 DNA follows: TGCGCCAGCAGCCCTACTTTCCCATTCGACTCTGGAAACACCATATATTTT. This codes for CASSPTFPFDSGNTIYF.

This clone was observed a single time. The chain joins TRBV7-8 to TRBJ1-6; D uncertain. The CDR3 extends over 15 amino acids. Germline assignment: CDR1 SGHVS and CDR2 FQNEAQ. Trimming took 1 base from V and 3 from J, leaving 7 bases between them. The DNA of the CDR3 is TGTGCCAGCAGCTTAGACAGAAGCTATAATTCACCCCTCCACTTT. Protein product: CASSLDRSYNSPLHF.

The chain joins TRBV11-3 to TRBJ2-3; possibly TRBD1 for D (6 bases). V shed 0 bases and J shed 1 base, with 20 bases lying between them. Germline V gives CDR1 SGHNT, CDR2 YENEEA. The CDR3 is 19 residues long. The chain's CDR3 is CASSLDLPTGYVRTDTQYF. The CDR3 bases are TGTGCCAGCAGCTTAGATCTTCCGACAGGTTATGTGCGCACAGATACGCAGTATTTT. The entire variable domain, with the rest obtained from reference TRBV11-3 and TRBJ2-3, is as follows: EAGVVQSPRYKIIEKKQPVAFWCNPISGHNTLYWYLQNLGQGPELLIRYENEEAVDDSQLPKDRFSAERLKGVDSTLKIQPAELGDSAVYLCASSLDLPTGYVRTDTQYFGPGTRLTVL.

The V gene is TRBV19, the J gene TRBJ2-3, with D tentatively TRBD2 (5 bases). Trimming removed 9 bases from V and 2 bases from J, with 12 bases in between. The CDR3 contains 13 residues. Germline V gives CDR1 LNHDA, CDR2 SQIVND (reference sequence). CDR3 protein: CASRGVPTDTQYF. As DNA, the CDR3 is TGTGCCAGCCGGGGAGTTCCCACAGATACGCAGTATTTT.

Only a few counts were recorded for this clone. V and J are TRBV15 and TRBJ1-2; D may be TRBD1 (6 bases). The CDR3 covers 13 residues. Trimming removed 0 bases at V and 5 bases at J, with 7 bases between. CDR1 and CDR2 (germline): LNHNV, YYDKDF (reference sequence). The CDR3 nucleotides read TGTGCCACCAGCAGAGAAGGACAGTATGGCTACACCTTC. It yields the protein CATSREGQYGYTF.

The chain is built from TRBV19 and TRBJ2-2; 10 bases line up with TRBD2. Germline CDR1 and CDR2: LNHDA and SQIVND (reference sequence). J lost 6 bases, V lost 2 bases, and 3 bases had no gene match. The CDR3 loop spans 15 amino acids. The CDR3 spells CASSILAGVSGELFF. The CDR3 DNA sequence: TGTGCCAGTAGTATACTAGCGGGAGTCTCCGGGGAGCTGTTTTTT.

This clone was recorded once. The chain links TRBV11-2 to TRBJ2-7, with TRBD2 matching 11 bases. The CDR3 totals 15 residues. Germline V gene lookup returns CDR1 SGHAT and CDR2 FQNNGV. V shed 5 bases, J shed 3 bases, and the junction held 6 bases outside the gene matches. The CDR3 loop is CASSGPGLAVYEQYF. CDR3 DNA: TGTGCCAGCAGCGGCCCGGGACTAGCGGTCTACGAGCAGTACTTC.

The gene calls are TRBV19 and TRBJ2-7, with D tentatively TRBD1 (8 bases). With 6 bases removed from V and 1 base from J, the gap between germline ends came to 13 bases. Per germline, CDR1 LNHDA and CDR2 SQIVND (reference sequence). The CDR3 contains 14 residues. CDR3 protein: CASRHRGGSYEQYF. The DNA for the CDR3 is TGTGCCAGTAGACACAGGGGGGGGTCCTACGAGCAGTACTTC. Together with reference TRBV19 and TRBJ2-7, the CDR3 gives the full variable domain: DGGITQSPKYLFRKEGQNVTLSCEQNLNHDAMYWYRQDPGQGLRLIYYSQIVNDFQKGDIAEGYSVSREKKESFPLTVTSAQKNPTAFYLCASRHRGGSYEQYFGPGTRLTVT.